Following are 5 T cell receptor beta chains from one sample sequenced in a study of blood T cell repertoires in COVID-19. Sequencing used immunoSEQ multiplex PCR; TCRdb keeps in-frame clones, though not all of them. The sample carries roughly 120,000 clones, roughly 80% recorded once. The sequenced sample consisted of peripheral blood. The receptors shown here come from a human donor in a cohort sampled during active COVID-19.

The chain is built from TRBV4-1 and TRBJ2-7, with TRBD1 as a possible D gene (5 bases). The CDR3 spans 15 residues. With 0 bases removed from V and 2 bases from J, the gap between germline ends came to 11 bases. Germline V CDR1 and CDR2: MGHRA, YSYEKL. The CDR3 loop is CASSQDLGHAYEQYF. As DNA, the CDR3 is TGCGCCAGCAGCCAAGATTTGGGGCATGCCTACGAGCAGTACTTC.

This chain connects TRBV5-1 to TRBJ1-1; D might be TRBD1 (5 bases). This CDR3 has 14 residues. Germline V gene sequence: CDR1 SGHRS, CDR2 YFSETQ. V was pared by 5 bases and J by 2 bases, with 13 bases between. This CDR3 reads CASSRMDTNTEAFF. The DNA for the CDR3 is TGCGCCAGCAGTCGTATGGACACAAACACTGAAGCTTTCTTT.

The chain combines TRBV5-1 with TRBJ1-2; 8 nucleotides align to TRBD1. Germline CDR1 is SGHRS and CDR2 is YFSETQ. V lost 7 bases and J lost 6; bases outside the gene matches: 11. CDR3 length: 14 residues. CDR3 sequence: CASQPGQVGDGYTF. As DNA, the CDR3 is TGCGCCAGCCAACCGGGACAGGTTGGGGATGGCTACACCTTC.

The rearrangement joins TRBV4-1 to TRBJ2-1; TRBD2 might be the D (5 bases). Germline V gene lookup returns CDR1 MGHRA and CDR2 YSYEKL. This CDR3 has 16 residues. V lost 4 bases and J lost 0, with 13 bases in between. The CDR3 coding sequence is TGCGCCAGCAGCCCGACCCCGGGAAACTCCTACAATGAGCAGTTCTTC. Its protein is CASSPTPGNSYNEQFF.

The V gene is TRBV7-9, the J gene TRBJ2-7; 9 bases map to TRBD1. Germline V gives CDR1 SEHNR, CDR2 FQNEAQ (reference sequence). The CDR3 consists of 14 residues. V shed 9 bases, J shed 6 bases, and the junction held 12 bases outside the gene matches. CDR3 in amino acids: CASAAGTGIGEQYF. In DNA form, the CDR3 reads TGTGCCAGTGCAGCCGGGACAGGGATTGGCGAGCAGTACTTC.